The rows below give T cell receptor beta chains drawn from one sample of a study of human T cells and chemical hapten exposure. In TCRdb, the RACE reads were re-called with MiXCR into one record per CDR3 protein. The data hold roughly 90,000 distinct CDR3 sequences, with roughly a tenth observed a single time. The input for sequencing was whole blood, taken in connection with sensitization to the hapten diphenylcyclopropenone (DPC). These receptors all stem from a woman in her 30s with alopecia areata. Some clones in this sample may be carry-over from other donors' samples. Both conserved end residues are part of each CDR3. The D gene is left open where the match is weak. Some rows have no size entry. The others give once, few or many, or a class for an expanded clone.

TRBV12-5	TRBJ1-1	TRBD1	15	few	CASGFTGQARTEAFF	TGTGCTAGTGGTTTCACCGGACAGGCCCGCACTGAAGCTTTCTTT
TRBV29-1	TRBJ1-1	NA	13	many	CSAQLGSGTEAFF	TGCAGCGCCCAACTGGGCAGCGGCACTGAAGCTTTCTTT
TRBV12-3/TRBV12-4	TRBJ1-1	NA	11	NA	CASSPLAEAFF	TGTGCCAGCAGCCCCCTAGCTGAAGCTTTCTTT
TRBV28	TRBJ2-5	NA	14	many	CASSELREEETQYF	TGTGCCAGCAGTGAGTTGCGGGAAGAAGAGACCCAGTACTTC
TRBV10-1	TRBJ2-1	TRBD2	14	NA	CASPGGGGNNEQFF	TGCGCCAGCCCCGGCGGCGGGGGGAACAATGAGCAGTTCTTC
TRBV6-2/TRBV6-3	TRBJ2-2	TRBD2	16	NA	CASRTLAGVLPGELFF	TGTGCCAGCAGGACCTTAGCGGGAGTTCTCCCCGGGGAGCTGTTTTTT
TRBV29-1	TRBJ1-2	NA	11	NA	CSVADRDGYTF	TGCAGCGTTGCCGACAGAGATGGCTACACCTTC
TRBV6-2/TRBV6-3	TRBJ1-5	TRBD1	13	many	CASSSDRVQPQHF	TGTGCCAGCAGTTCGGACAGGGTTCAGCCCCAGCATTTT
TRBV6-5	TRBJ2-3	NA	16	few	CASSRGLAVLTDTQYF	TGTGCCAGCAGCCGGGGGCTAGCGGTCCTAACAGATACGCAGTATTTT
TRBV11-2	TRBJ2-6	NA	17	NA	CASSWGDSVSGANVLTF	TGTGCCAGCAGCTGGGGGGACAGCGTCTCTGGGGCCAACGTCCTGACTTTC
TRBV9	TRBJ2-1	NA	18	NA	CASSANRRTGTPNNEQFF	TGTGCCAGCAGCGCCAATCGGCGAACCGGGACACCAAACAATGAGCAGTTCTTC
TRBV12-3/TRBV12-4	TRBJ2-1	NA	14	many	CASTLLVGVNEQFF	TGTGCCAGCACCCTACTAGTGGGGGTAAATGAGCAGTTCTTC
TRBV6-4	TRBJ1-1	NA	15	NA	CASSREWGSRTEAFF	TGTGCCAGCAGTAGAGAATGGGGAAGCCGCACTGAAGCTTTCTTT
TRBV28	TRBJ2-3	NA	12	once	CASSFLGDTQYF	TGTGCCAGCAGTTTCTTGGGGGATACGCAGTATTTT
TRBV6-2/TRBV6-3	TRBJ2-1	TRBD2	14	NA	CASSYGAGYNEQFF	TGTGCCAGCAGTTACGGAGCGGGGTACAATGAGCAGTTCTTC
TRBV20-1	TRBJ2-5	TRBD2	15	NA	CSAGTSGGALETQYF	TGCAGTGCGGGGACTAGCGGGGGGGCCCTAGAGACCCAGTACTTC
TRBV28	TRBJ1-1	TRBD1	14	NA	CASSYTGVATEAFF	TGTGCCAGCAGTTATACAGGGGTTGCCACTGAAGCTTTCTTT
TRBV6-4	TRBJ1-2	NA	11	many	CASSDFYGYTF	TGTGCCAGCAGTGACTTTTATGGCTACACCTTC
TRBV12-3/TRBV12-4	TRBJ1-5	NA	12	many	CASSSRWQPQHF	TGTGCCAGCAGTTCCCGTTGGCAGCCCCAGCATTTT
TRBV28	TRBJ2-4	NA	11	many	CASSLPGIQYF	TGTGCCAGCAGTTTGCCCGGGATTCAGTACTTC
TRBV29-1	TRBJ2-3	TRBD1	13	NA	CSVERQGSDTQYF	TGCAGCGTTGAAAGACAGGGGTCAGATACGCAGTATTTT
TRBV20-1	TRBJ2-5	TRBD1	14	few	CSAMMGQGQETQYF	TGCAGTGCCATGATGGGACAGGGCCAAGAGACCCAGTACTTC
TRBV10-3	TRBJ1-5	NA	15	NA	CAITHPTAKYQPQHF	TGTGCCATCACTCACCCAACAGCGAAATATCAGCCCCAGCATTTT
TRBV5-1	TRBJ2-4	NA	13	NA	CASSEWSENIQYF	TGCGCCAGCTCCGAATGGTCGGAAAACATTCAGTACTTC
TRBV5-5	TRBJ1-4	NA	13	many	CASSLAANEKLFF	TGTGCCAGCAGCTTGGCGGCAAATGAAAAACTGTTTTTT
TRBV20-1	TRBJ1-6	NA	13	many	CSARDTKEVALHF	TGCAGTGCTAGAGATACTAAGGAGGTGGCCCTCCACTTT
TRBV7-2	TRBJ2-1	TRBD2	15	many	CASSLALAAYNEQFF	TGTGCCAGCAGCTTAGCCCTAGCGGCCTACAATGAGCAGTTCTTC
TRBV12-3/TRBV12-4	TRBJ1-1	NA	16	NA	CASSLAPRVLNTEAFF	TGTGCCAGCAGTTTAGCCCCGAGGGTCTTGAACACTGAAGCTTTCTTT
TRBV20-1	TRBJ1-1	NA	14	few	CSAPGQTINTEAFF	TGCAGTGCTCCCGGACAGACCATAAACACTGAAGCTTTCTTT
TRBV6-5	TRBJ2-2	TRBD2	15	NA	CASTITSGGYGELFF	TGTGCCAGCACCATTACTAGCGGGGGGTACGGGGAGCTGTTTTTT
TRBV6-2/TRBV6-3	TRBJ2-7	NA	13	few	CASSRLTTGEQYF	TGTGCCAGCAGTCGTCTTACCACTGGCGAGCAGTACTTC
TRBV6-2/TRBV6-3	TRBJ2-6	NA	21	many	CASSYSGTNLPPPPGANVLTF	TGTGCCAGCAGTTACTCCGGCACCAACCTACCTCCACCACCTGGGGCCAACGTCCTGACTTTC